This T cell receptor (beta chain) was captured by sequencing in a study of blood T cells in healthy people across ages. This clonotype turned up a few times. CDR3 length: 13 amino acids. V was shortened by 2 bases and J by 5 bases, with 9 bases between the two germline ends. Through a sample-barcoded 5' primer and a J-beta primer mix, a second PCR was run for roughly 7 to 12 cycles. Every cDNA was tagged by a template-switch adaptor with 12 random nucleotides. MiXCR, applied by TCRdb to the 5' RACE reads, yields one record per CDR3 protein. Among around 990,000 distinct CDR3 sequences listed, roughly two fifths were seen once.

The sequence was obtained from a man between 18 and 29 years old in good health. The chain links TRBV12-3 or TRBV12-4 to TRBJ2-5; D remains unclear. Source material: blood. CDR3 nucleotides: TGTGCCAGCAGTTTATTTCCGGCTGAGACCCAGTACTTC. Residues: CASSLFPAETQYF.